This TCR beta chain was recovered during a study of T cell responses to AZD1222 COVID-19 vaccine. Overall study findings and caveats: Clonal diversity may have been underestimated in mostly white British donors. Targets within unmutated variant regions were reportedly found for nearly half of spike-specific TCRs. Baseline serostatus was positive in only six AZD1222 recipients.

On this clone itself: Antigen: not known.

Here immunoSEQ multiplex PCR was the method, and the copy in TCRdb shows in-frame clones only, minus some. In the table there are about 210,000 clones, about 94% of which are singletons. Germline V lookup: CDR1 MNHNS, CDR2 SASEGT. CDR3 size: 11 residues. V was pared by 2 bases and J by 9 bases, with 8 bases between. The source material was peripheral blood, sampled 28 days after the second dose of the MenACWY control vaccine. The V and J genes are TRBV6-1 and TRBJ2-7; D unresolved. This TCR was sampled from an adult who received the MenACWY meningococcal vaccine as a control. The CDR3 loop reads CASSETTGQYF. In nucleotides, the CDR3 is TGTGCCAGCAGTGAAACGACGGGGCAGTACTTC.